This TCR beta chain was profiled in a study of CD8 T cells in ankylosing spondylitis. The sample holds many counts of this clonotype. As yet, its antigen is unknown. Study conclusions and caveats: A motif of 7 to 9 highly homologous TCR beta variants was seen as apparently characteristic of ankylosing spondylitis blood.

MiXCR, run by TCRdb on the 5' RACE reads, gives a single entry per CDR3 protein. This sample has roughly 700,000 distinct CDR3 sequences, with around 20% found just once. J was trimmed by 1 base and V by 3 bases; bases with no gene match: 1. CDR3 length: 15 residues. CDR1 and CDR2 from the germline V gene are LNHDA and SQIVND (reference sequence). Specimen: blood, either unsorted or a sorted T cell fraction (not recorded which). This sequence was found in a male donor with ankylosing spondylitis. The chain combines TRBV19 with TRBJ2-1; TRBD1 agrees at 9 bases. The CDR3 region has the DNA TGTGCCAGTAGTATCGACAGGGGGTCCTACAATGAGCAGTTCTTC. Its protein product is CASSIDRGSYNEQFF.